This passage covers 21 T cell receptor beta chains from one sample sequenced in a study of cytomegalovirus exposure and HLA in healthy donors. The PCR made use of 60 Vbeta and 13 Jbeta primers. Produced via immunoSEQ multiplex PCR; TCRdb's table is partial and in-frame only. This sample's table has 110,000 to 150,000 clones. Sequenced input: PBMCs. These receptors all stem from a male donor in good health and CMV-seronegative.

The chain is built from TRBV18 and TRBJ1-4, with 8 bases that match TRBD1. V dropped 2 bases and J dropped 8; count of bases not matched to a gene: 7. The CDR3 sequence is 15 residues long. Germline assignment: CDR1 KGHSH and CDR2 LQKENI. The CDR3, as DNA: TGTGCCAGCTCACCAAGTACGCCAGGGGGCGAAAAACTGTTTTTT. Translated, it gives CASSPSTPGGEKLFF.

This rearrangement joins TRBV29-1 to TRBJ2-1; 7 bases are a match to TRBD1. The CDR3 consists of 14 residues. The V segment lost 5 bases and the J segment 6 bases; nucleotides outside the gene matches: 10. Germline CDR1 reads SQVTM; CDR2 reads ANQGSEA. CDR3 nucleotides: TGCAGCGTTCCGGGACAGAGCGCATTCAATGAGCAGTTCTTC. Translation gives CSVPGQSAFNEQFF.

CDR3: CASSTTGDTEAFF. The CDR3 coding sequence is TGTGCCAGCAGCACGACAGGAGACACTGAAGCTTTCTTT. J is TRBJ1-1 and V is TRBV5-6; D is possibly TRBD1 (6 bases). The CDR3 is made up of 13 amino acids. Germline V gene data show CDR1 as SGHDT and CDR2 as YYEEEE. The V and J ends lost 4 bases and 3 bases respectively, with 10 bases between them.

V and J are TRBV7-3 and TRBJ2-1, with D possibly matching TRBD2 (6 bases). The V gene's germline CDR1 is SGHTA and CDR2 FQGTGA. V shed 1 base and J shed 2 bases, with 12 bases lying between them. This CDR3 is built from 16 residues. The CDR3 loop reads CASSLMATSPYNEQFF. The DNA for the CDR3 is TGTGCCAGCAGCTTAATGGCGACTAGTCCCTACAATGAGCAGTTCTTC.

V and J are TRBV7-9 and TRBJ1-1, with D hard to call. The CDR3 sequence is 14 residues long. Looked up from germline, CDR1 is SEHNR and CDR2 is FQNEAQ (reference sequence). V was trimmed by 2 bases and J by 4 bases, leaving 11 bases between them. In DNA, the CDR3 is TGTGCCAGCAGCTTAATTACGGGTCCCACTGAAGCTTTCTTT. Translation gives CASSLITGPTEAFF.

The CDR3 here is CASSGEGWEQYF. The CDR3 bases are TGTGCCAGCAGTGGGGAGGGGTGGGAGCAGTACTTC. The genes are TRBV2 and TRBJ2-7; 7 bases line up with TRBD2. V trimming: 4 bases; J trimming: 7 bases; junction bases outside the gene matches: 4. The CDR3 consists of 12 residues. In germline, CDR1 is SNHLY, CDR2 FYNNEI.

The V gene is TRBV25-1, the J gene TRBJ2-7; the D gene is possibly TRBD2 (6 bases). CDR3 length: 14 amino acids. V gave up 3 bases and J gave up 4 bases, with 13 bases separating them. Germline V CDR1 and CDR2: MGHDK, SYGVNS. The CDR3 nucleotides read TGTGCCAGCAGTGATTCCCGGGGGAGATACGAGCAGTACTTC. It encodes CASSDSRGRYEQYF.

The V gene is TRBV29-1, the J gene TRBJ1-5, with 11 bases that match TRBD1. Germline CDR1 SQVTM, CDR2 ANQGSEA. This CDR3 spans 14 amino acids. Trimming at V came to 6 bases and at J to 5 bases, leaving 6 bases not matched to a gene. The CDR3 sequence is CSVAGQGADQPQHF. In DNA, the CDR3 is TGCAGCGTGGCCGGACAGGGGGCTGATCAGCCCCAGCATTTT. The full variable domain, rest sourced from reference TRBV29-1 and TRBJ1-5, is SAVISQKPSRDICQRGTSLTIQCQVDSQVTMMFWYRQQPGQSLTLIATANQGSEATYESGFVIDKFPISRPNLTFSTLTVSNMSPEDSSIYLCSVAGQGADQPQHFGDGTRLSIL.

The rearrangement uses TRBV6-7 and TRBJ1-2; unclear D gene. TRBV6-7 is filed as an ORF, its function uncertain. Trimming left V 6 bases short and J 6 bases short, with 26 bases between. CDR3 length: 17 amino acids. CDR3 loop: CASRPTPTVGRTDGYTF. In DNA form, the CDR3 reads TGTGCCAGCAGACCTACCCCAACCGTTGGACGGACTGATGGCTACACCTTC.

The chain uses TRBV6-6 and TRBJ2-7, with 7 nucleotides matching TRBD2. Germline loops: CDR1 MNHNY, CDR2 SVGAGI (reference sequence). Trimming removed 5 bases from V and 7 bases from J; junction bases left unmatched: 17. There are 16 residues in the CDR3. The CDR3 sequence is CASSAISGALVGEQYF. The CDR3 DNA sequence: TGTGCCAGCAGTGCGATCAGCGGGGCATTGGTTGGAGAGCAGTACTTC.

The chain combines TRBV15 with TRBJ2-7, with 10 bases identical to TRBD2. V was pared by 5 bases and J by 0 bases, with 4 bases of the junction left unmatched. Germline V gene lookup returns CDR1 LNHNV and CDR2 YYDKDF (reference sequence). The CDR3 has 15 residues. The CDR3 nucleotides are TGTGCCACCAGCCGAGCGGGGGGGCTCTCCTACGAGCAGTACTTC. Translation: CATSRAGGLSYEQYF.

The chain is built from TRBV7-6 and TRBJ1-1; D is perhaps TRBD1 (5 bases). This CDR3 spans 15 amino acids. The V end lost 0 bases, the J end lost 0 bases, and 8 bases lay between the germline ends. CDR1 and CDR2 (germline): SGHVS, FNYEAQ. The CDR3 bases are TGTGCCAGCAGCTTAGCGGGGGGAGTGAACACTGAAGCTTTCTTT. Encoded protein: CASSLAGGVNTEAFF.

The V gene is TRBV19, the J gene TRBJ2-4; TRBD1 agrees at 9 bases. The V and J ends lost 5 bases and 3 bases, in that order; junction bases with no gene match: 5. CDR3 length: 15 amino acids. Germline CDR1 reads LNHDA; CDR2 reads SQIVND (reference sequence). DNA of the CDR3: TGTGCCAGTAGTCCACGGGACAGGGTCAAAAACATTCAGTACTTC. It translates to CASSPRDRVKNIQYF.

The CDR3 DNA reads as TGTGCCAGCAGTGAATTTCTTGGCAACTCCTACGAGCAGTACTTC. This sequence encodes CASSEFLGNSYEQYF. This chain uses TRBV6-1 with TRBJ2-7; no firm D call. Germline lookup yields CDR1 MNHNS and CDR2 SASEGT. The CDR3 is made up of 15 amino acids. The V gene lost 2 bases and the J gene lost 0 bases, with 11 bases spanning the gap.

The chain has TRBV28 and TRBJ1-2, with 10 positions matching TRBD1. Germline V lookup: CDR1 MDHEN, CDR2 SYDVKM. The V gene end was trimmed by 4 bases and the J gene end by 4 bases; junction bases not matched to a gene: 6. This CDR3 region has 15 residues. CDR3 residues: CASSSDRGAPYGYTF. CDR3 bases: TGTGCCAGCAGTTCGGACAGGGGGGCCCCCTATGGCTACACCTTC.

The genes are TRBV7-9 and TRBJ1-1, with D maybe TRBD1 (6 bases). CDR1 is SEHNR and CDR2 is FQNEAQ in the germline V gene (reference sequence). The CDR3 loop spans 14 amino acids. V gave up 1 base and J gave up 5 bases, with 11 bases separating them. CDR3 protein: CASSLGGGETEAFF. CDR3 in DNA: TGTGCCAGCAGCTTAGGGGGGGGCGAGACTGAAGCTTTCTTT.

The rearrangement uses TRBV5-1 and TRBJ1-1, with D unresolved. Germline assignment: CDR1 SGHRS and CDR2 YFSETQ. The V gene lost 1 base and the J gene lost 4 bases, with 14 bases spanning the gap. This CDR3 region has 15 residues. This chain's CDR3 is CASSLPGAAGTEAFF. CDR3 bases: TGCGCCAGCAGCTTGCCGGGAGCGGCGGGCACTGAAGCTTTCTTT.

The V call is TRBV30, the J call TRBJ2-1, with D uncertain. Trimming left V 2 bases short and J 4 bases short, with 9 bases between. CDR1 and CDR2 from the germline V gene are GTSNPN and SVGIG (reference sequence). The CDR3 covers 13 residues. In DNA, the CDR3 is TGTGCCTGGAGTAGGAGCGCTTACAATGAGCAGTTCTTC. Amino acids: CAWSRSAYNEQFF.

CDR3 sequence reads: CASRRTGDSYEQYF. The DNA for the CDR3 is TGTGCCAGCAGGCGGACAGGGGACTCCTACGAGCAGTACTTC. The rearrangement uses TRBV6-5 and TRBJ2-7, with 9 bases that match TRBD1. Germline CDR1 is MNHEY and CDR2 is SVGAGI. The ends lost 6 bases at V and 0 bases at J; junction bases unmatched: 3. This CDR3 is built from 14 residues.

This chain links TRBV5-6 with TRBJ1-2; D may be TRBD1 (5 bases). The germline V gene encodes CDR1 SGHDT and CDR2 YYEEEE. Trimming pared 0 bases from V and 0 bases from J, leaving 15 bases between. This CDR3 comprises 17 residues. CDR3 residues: CASSLGFSSGSNYGYTF. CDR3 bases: TGTGCCAGCAGCTTGGGATTTTCGTCAGGGTCTAACTATGGCTACACCTTC.

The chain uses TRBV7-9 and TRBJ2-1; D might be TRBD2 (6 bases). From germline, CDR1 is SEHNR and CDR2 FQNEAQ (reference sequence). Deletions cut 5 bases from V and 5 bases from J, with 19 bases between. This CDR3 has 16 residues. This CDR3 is CASSPRERGLNNEQFF. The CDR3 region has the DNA TGTGCCAGCAGCCCCAGGGAGAGGGGACTTAACAATGAGCAGTTCTTC.